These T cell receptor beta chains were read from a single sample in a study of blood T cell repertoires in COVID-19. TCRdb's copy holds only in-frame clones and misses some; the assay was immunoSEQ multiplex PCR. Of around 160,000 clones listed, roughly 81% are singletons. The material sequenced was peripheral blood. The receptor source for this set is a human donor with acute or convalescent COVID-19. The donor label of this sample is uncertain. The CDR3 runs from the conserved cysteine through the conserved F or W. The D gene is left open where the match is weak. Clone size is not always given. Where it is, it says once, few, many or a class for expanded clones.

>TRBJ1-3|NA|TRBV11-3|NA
TGTGCCAGCAGCTCCCGGGAGAGGGGAAACACCATATATTTT
CASSSRERGNTIYF
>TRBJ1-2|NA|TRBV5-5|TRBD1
TGTGCCAGCAGCTCGGACAGGACTTCCCGCTATGGCTACACCTTC
CASSSDRTSRYGYTF
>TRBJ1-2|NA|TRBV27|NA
TGTGCCAGCAGATATACAGGGAATCCTAACTATGGCTACACCTTC
CASRYTGNPNYGYTF
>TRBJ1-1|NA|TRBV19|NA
TGTGCCAGTAGTATCACGGGGGACACTGAAGCTTTCTTT
CASSITGDTEAFF
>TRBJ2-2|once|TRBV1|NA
TGCACCAGCAGCCAAGTCGGGACTCCGAACACCGGGGAGCTGTTTTTT
CTSSQVGTPNTGELFF
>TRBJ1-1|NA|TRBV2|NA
TGTGCCAGCAGTGAACGCCGGGGGATGAACACTGAAGCTTTCTTT
CASSERRGMNTEAFF
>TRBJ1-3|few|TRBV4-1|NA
TGCGCCAGCAGCCAAGCAGAGGGTAGGATCTTTGGAAACACCATATATTTT
CASSQAEGRIFGNTIYF
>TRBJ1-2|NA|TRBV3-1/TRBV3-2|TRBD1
TGTGCCAGCAGCCCCCGTGGACAGGGAGGCTATGGCTACACCTTC
CASSPRGQGGYGYTF
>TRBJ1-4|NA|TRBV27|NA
TGTGCCAGCAGTTTGAGGGGGTTTAATGAAAAACTGTTTTTT
CASSLRGFNEKLFF
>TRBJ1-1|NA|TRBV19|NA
TGTGCCAGTAGTTTATCTCCAGGGTCCAACACTGAAGCTTTCTTT
CASSLSPGSNTEAFF
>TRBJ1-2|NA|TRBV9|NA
TGTGCCAGCAGCGTAGGACATTTCACCGGCTACACCTTC
CASSVGHFTGYTF
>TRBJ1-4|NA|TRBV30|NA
TGTGCCTGGAGTGTAGGAGGGAATGAAAAACTGTTTTTT
CAWSVGGNEKLFF
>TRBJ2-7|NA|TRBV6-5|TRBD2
TGTGCCAGCAGTTACGGAGCGGGGGGAACGTACGAGCAGTACTTC
CASSYGAGGTYEQYF
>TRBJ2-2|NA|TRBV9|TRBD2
TGTGCCAGCAGCTCCTGGTGGGCGGGGGATCACGGGGAGCTGTTTTTT
CASSSWWAGDHGELFF
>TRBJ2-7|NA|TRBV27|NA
TGTGCCAGCAGGACCGGGTTGAGGGCCTACGAGCAGTACTTC
CASRTGLRAYEQYF
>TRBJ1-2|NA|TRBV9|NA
TGTGCCAGCAGCCCCTCCAGGACAGCAAACTATGGCTACACCTTC
CASSPSRTANYGYTF
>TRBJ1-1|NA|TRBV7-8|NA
TGTGCCAGCAGCTTAGGGTTTGGACTGGTTGATAACACTGAAGCTTTCTTT
CASSLGFGLVDNTEAFF